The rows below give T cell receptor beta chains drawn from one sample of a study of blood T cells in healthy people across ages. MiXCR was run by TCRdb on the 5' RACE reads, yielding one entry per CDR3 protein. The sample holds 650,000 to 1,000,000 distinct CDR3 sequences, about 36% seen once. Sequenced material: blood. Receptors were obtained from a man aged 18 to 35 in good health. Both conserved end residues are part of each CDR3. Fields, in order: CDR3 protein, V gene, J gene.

CDR3: CASSLEITGRSEQYF
V: TRBV11-2
J: TRBJ2-7

CDR3: CASSLSTLTSGGAGGGTDTQYF
V: TRBV27
J: TRBJ2-3

CDR3: CASRPGNQETQYF
V: TRBV7-2
J: TRBJ2-5

CDR3: CASSAPVDVTYEQYF
V: TRBV7-9
J: TRBJ2-7

CDR3: CASSLVSVSDSPLHF
V: TRBV5-1
J: TRBJ1-6

CDR3: CASSQVKENEKLFF
V: TRBV4-1
J: TRBJ1-4

CDR3: CASSFPRQGDYGYTF
V: TRBV12-3/TRBV12-4
J: TRBJ1-2

CDR3: CASSQVGTDYGYTF
V: TRBV4-3
J: TRBJ1-2

CDR3: CSARRGGGYNEQFF
V: TRBV20-1
J: TRBJ2-1

CDR3: CASSQDGQGEFTSTDTQYF
V: TRBV4-3
J: TRBJ2-3

CDR3: CASSLTGGFNSPLHF
V: TRBV2
J: TRBJ1-6

CDR3: CASSFGWDYGYTF
V: TRBV12-3/TRBV12-4
J: TRBJ1-2

CDR3: CASSYGGLADTQYF
V: TRBV6-6
J: TRBJ2-3

CDR3: CASSGRTGDTQYF
V: TRBV2
J: TRBJ2-3

CDR3: CASSRGLAGGQEKTQYF
V: TRBV14
J: TRBJ2-5

CDR3: CASSQDLRQGTYGYTF
V: TRBV4-3
J: TRBJ1-2

CDR3: CSAMGDNEKLFF
V: TRBV20-1
J: TRBJ1-4

CDR3: CASSLGDRGNPDTQYF
V: TRBV11-3
J: TRBJ2-3